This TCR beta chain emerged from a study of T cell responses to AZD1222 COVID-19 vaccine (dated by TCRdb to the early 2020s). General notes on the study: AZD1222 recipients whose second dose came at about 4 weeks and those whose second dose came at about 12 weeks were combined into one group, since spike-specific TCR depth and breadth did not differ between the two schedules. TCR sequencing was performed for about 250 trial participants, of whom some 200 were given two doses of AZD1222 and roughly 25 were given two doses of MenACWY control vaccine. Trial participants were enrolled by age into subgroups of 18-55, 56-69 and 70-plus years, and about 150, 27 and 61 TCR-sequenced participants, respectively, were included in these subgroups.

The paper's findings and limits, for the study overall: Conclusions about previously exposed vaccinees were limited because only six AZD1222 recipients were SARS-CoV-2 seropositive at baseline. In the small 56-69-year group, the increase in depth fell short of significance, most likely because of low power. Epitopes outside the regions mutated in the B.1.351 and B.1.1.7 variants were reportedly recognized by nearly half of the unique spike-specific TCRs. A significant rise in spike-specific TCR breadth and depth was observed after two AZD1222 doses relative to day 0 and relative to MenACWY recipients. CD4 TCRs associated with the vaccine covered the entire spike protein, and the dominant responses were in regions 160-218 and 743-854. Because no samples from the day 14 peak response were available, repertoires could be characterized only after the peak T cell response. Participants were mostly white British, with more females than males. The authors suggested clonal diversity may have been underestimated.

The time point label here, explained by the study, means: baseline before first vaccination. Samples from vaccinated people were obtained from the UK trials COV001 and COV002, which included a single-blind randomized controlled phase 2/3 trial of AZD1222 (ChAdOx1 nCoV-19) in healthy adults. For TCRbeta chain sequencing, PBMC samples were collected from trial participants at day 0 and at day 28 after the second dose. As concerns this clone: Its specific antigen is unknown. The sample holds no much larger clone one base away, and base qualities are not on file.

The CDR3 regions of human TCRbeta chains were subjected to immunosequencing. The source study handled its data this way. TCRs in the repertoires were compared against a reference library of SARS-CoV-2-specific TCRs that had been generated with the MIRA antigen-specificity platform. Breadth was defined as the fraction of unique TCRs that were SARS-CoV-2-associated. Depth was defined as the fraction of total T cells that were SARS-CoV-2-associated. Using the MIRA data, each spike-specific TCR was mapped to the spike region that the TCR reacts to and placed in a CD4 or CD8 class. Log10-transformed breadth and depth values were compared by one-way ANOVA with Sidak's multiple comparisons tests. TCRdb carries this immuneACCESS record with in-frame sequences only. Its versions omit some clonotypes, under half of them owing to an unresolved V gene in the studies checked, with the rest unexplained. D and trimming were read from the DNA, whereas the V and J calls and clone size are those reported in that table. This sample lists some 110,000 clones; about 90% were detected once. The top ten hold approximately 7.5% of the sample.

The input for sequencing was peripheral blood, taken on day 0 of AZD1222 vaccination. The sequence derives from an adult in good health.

The DNA sequence is given as TGTGCCAGCAGCAATTTTTGGGGTGTAAGGACAGGGGAAGGGGTAGGTGAAGCTTTCTTT. Its translation reads: CASSNFWGVRTGEGVGEAFF. The rearrangement joined TRBV27 to TRBJ1-1, and TRBD1 matches 9 of the central bases. Inclusive of the bounding cysteine and phenylalanine, the CDR3 is 20 residues long. Left in the record is the CDR3 DNA by itself, 60 bases read in frame from the first base. For this chain, trimming is 6 bases at the V end and 7 bases at the J end, and the number of junction bases without a gene match is 27. The germline V gene (reference sequence) supplies CDR1 MNHEY and CDR2 SMNVEV.